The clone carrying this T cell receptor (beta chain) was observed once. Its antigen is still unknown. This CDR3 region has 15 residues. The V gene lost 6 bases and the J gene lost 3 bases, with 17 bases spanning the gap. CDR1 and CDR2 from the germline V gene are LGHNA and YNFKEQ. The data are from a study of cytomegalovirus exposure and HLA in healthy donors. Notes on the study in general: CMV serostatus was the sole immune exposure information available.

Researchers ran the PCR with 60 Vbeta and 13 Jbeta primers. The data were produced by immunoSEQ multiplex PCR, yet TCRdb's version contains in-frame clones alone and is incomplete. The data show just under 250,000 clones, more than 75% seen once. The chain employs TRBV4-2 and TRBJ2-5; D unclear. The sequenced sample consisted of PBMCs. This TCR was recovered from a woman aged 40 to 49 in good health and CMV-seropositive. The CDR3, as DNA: TGTGCCAGCAGACCTCTCAGTGAGGCGGAAGAGACCCAGTACTTC. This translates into CASRPLSEAEETQYF.